The T cell receptor beta chain described here comes from a study of blood T cells in healthy people across ages. With a J-beta primer mix and a sample-barcoded 5' primer, a second PCR ran about 7 to 12 cycles. CDR3-containing paired-end reads numbering at least 2.5 million came from each sample. TCRdb reprocessed the 5' RACE reads with MiXCR, giving one entry per CDR3 protein. The table records nearly 800,000 distinct CDR3 sequences, 25% of them present only once. Germline CDR1 and CDR2: SGHVS and FQNEAQ. This CDR3 region has 10 residues. These data are also associated with another study on T cells of mothers and their children. That source reports: The study found thymic selection shapes TCR recombination output similarly in related and unrelated pairs.

V usage is TRBV7-8 and J usage is TRBJ2-5; D gene uncertain. The J call may be incorrect, as the DNA end agrees better with TRBJ2-1. The sample was blood. The clonotype was recovered from a boy aged 5-17 years in good health. CDR3 sequence (DNA): TGTGCCAGCGGGCATTATGAGCAGTTCTTC. It specifies CASGHYEQFF.